These 29 T cell receptor beta chains originate from one sample sequenced in a study of cytotoxic CD8 clonotypes in ibrutinib-treated CLL (dated by TCRdb to the early 2020s). According to the study, the label for this sample's time point signals: approximately twelve months on ibrutinib. Libraries were made using the immunoSEQ multiplex PCR assay. The table was pulled from immuneACCESS by TCRdb, which kept in-frame rearrangements only. Such tables lose some clones; where checked, under half of the loss comes from unresolved V genes, and the rest has no known cause. For this sample the table gives 200,000 to 250,000 clones, of which 60% to 80% were detected only once. Jointly, the top ten make up about an eighth of the sample. This specimen was PBMCs, taken after 12 months of ibrutinib treatment. These receptors were collected from a human donor with chronic lymphocytic leukemia.

CDR3 DNA: TGTGCCAGCGGGGGGGGCGAGCAGTACTTC. This gives the protein CASGGGEQYF. V and J are TRBV25-1 and TRBJ2-7; 7 bases align to TRBD2. V shed 8 bases and J 6 bases; nucleotides not matched to a gene: 1. CDR1 and CDR2 (germline): MGHDK, SYGVNS. The CDR3 is made up of 10 amino acids.

The chain combines TRBV6-5 with TRBJ2-7, with D perhaps matching TRBD2 (6 bases). Germline V gene sequence: CDR1 MNHEY, CDR2 SVGAGI. V was clipped by 8 bases and J by 0 bases, with 17 bases between them. The CDR3 loop spans 15 amino acids. CDR3 DNA: TGTGCCAGCGGCCAGGGACTTTCTGGCTCCTACGAGCAGTACTTC. Its protein product is CASGQGLSGSYEQYF.

This clone came up once. The chain is built from TRBV7-2 and TRBJ1-1, with D possibly matching TRBD1 (6 bases). V lost 6 bases to trimming and J lost 3 bases, with 11 bases between them. In germline, CDR1 is SGHTA, CDR2 FQGNSA. The CDR3 totals 13 residues. The CDR3 DNA sequence: TGTGCCAGCAGGCAACAGGGTGACACTGAAGCTTTCTTT. It codes for CASRQQGDTEAFF.

V and J are TRBV7-9 and TRBJ1-4, with 8 nucleotides matching TRBD1. Trimming cost V 7 bases and J 8 bases; bases outside gene matches: 6. Per germline, CDR1 SEHNR and CDR2 FQNEAQ (reference sequence). The CDR3 extends over 13 amino acids. CDR3: CASTLGQAEKLFF. CDR3 coding DNA: TGTGCCAGCACTCTGGGACAGGCAGAAAAACTGTTTTTT.

As for this clone: At the DNA level, this CDR3 is encoded by other sequences in the same sample as well. The V gene is TRBV5-4, the J gene TRBJ2-1; 7 bases agree with TRBD2. This CDR3 region has 15 residues. V lost 0 bases, J lost 3 bases, and 3 bases stayed unmatched. Germline lookup yields CDR1 SGHNT and CDR2 YYREEE (reference sequence). The CDR3 DNA reads as TGTGCCAGCAGCTTGGGTCTAGCGGACTACAATGAGCAGTTCTTC. It specifies CASSLGLADYNEQFF.

The rearrangement links TRBV9 to TRBJ2-1; no definite D call. Germline V gene lookup returns CDR1 SGDLS and CDR2 YYNGEE. V lost 6 bases, J lost 4 bases, and 14 bases lay in between. CDR3 size: 14 residues. Here the CDR3 DNA reads TGTGCCAGCACCCCCACCCCCCGATACAATGAGCAGTTCTTC. Protein product: CASTPTPRYNEQFF.

This rearrangement joins TRBV5-7 to TRBJ2-2; no clear D gene. TRBV5-7 is treated as an ORF (open reading frame) with a function not yet certain. The CDR3 spans 12 residues. Between the trimmed V and J ends, which lost 3 bases and 4 bases, there was a span of 4 bases. CDR3 loop: CASSSSTGELFF. CDR3 in DNA: TGTGCCAGCAGCTCCTCCACCGGGGAGCTGTTTTTT.

The chain carries TRBV28 and TRBJ2-3, with no clear D. The CDR3 consists of 15 residues. Trimming took off 6 bases at V and 4 bases at J, with 17 bases between the two ends. Germline assignment: CDR1 MDHEN and CDR2 SYDVKM. The CDR3, as DNA: TGTGCCAGCAGCACTCCGAGGCCCACCGCAGATACGCAGTATTTT. This translates into CASSTPRPTADTQYF.

This clone showed up just a few times. The rearrangement joins TRBV9 to TRBJ2-3, with 7 bases matching TRBD2. CDR3 size: 14 residues. The V and J ends lost 0 bases and 7 bases, in that order; junction bases with no gene match: 5. CDR1 SGDLS and CDR2 YYNGEE come from the germline V gene. In DNA, the CDR3 is TGTGCCAGCAGCGTAGCCTGGGAGGGAAATACGCAGTATTTT. This encodes CASSVAWEGNTQYF.

This clone was seen once. This chain connects TRBV27 to TRBJ1-1, with D unclear. The CDR3 has 13 amino acids. V dropped 4 bases and J dropped 5 bases, with 11 bases sitting between them. CDR1 is MNHEY, CDR2 SMNVEV, per germline (reference sequence). The CDR3 DNA sequence: TGTGCCAGCAGTTCCCTGGCCGGGACTGAAGCTTTCTTT. Its translation: CASSSLAGTEAFF.

The gene calls are TRBV30 and TRBJ1-5; D call uncertain. Trimming stripped 2 bases from V and 11 bases from J, with 19 bases between. Germline values: CDR1 GTSNPN, CDR2 SVGIG (reference sequence). The CDR3 sequence is 14 residues long. DNA for the CDR3: TGTGCCTGGAGTCGATTGGCCAGATCTGGGTCCCAGCATTTT. It encodes CAWSRLARSGSQHF.

The chain combines TRBV15 with TRBJ2-1, with no clear D. Trimming stripped 1 base from V and 4 bases from J, with 14 bases between. CDR3 length equals 16 residues. The V gene's germline CDR1 is LNHNV and CDR2 YYDKDF (reference sequence). The CDR3 DNA sequence: TGTGCCACCAGCAGAGCTTTCGGTTGGGATTACAATGAGCAGTTCTTC. Translation: CATSRAFGWDYNEQFF.

This clone was found once. The J gene is TRBJ1-1, the V gene TRBV5-6; TRBD1 is a possible D gene (5 bases). V was shortened by 3 bases and J by 3 bases, with 6 bases between the two germline ends. The CDR3 extends over 12 amino acids. In germline, CDR1 is SGHDT, CDR2 YYEEEE. The CDR3, as DNA: TGTGCCAGCAGCTGGGGGGACACTGAAGCTTTCTTT. Translating it yields CASSWGDTEAFF.

This sequence joins TRBV6-5 and TRBJ2-1, with D hard to call. V dropped 3 bases and J dropped 9 bases, with 12 bases sitting between them. This CDR3 comprises 13 residues. The V gene's germline CDR1 is MNHEY and CDR2 SVGAGI. The CDR3 DNA reads TGTGCCAGCAGTTATTCGTGGGCAACTGAGCAGTTCTTC. This codes for CASSYSWATEQFF.

This chain links TRBV15 with TRBJ2-3; D is unresolved. V lost 0 bases to trimming and J lost 2 bases, with 15 bases between them. CDR1 LNHNV and CDR2 YYDKDF come from the germline V gene (reference sequence). The CDR3 is 17 residues long. The CDR3: CATSRDPWTAVTDTQYF. The DNA for the CDR3 is TGTGCCACCAGCAGAGATCCCTGGACCGCAGTCACAGATACGCAGTATTTT.

This rearrangement joins TRBV5-1 to TRBJ2-3; perhaps TRBD2 as D (7 bases). Germline V gene lookup returns CDR1 SGHRS and CDR2 YFSETQ. V was trimmed by 4 bases and J by 0 bases, leaving 12 bases between them. CDR3 length: 15 amino acids. CDR3: CASSPGGPSTDTQYF. The CDR3 nucleotides are TGCGCCAGCAGCCCCGGGGGGCCCAGCACAGATACGCAGTATTTT. Full variable domain (remainder filled in from reference TRBV5-1 and TRBJ2-3): KAGVTQTPRYLIKTRGQQVTLSCSPISGHRSVSWYQQTPGQGLQFLFEYFSETQRNKGNFPGRFSGRQFSNSRSEMNVSTLELGDSALYLCASSPGGPSTDTQYFGPGTRLTVL.

In its sample, this clone was seen a few times. The chain uses TRBV15 and TRBJ1-1; D call uncertain. The CDR3 is made up of 13 amino acids. Germline loops: CDR1 LNHNV, CDR2 YYDKDF (reference sequence). V dropped 2 bases and J dropped 1 base, with 5 bases sitting between them. The CDR3 reads CATSRRGNTEAFF. The CDR3 DNA follows: TGTGCCACCAGCAGAAGAGGGAACACTGAAGCTTTCTTT.

The chain joins TRBV10-2 to TRBJ2-3; 9 nucleotides match TRBD2. The CDR3 totals 14 residues. The V and J ends lost 5 bases and 2 bases, in that order; junction bases with no gene match: 2. Germline V gene data show CDR1 as WSHSY and CDR2 as SAAADI. The DNA of the CDR3 is TGCGCCAGCAGTCTAGCGGGGAACACAGATACGCAGTATTTT. Its protein product is CASSLAGNTDTQYF.

This clone was picked up a small number of times. The chain carries TRBV5-4 and TRBJ2-1; D gene ambiguous. Germline CDR1 and CDR2: SGHNT and YYREEE (reference sequence). V was trimmed by 4 bases and J by 5 bases, leaving 16 bases between them. This CDR3 comprises 15 residues. CDR3 protein: CASSPADAPHNEQFF. The CDR3 nucleotides are TGTGCCAGCAGCCCGGCGGACGCTCCCCACAATGAGCAGTTCTTC.

The DNA for the CDR3 is TGCGCCAGCAGCCCCACTAGCGGGAGAACCGGGGAGCTGTTTTTT. This translates into CASSPTSGRTGELFF. The rearrangement uses TRBV5-1 and TRBJ2-2; 11 bases agree with TRBD2. CDR1 SGHRS and CDR2 YFSETQ come from the germline V gene. V shed 4 bases and J 5 bases; nucleotides not matched to a gene: 4. CDR3 length: 15 residues.

A few counts support this clone. The chain links TRBV6-1 to TRBJ2-7; perhaps TRBD1 as D (6 bases). Trimming removed 10 bases at V and 0 bases at J, with 16 bases between. Per the germline V gene, CDR1 is MNHNS and CDR2 is SASEGT. The CDR3 contains 14 residues. The CDR3 loop is CATHLTGSSYEQYF. CDR3 nucleotide sequence: TGTGCCACCCACCTCACAGGGAGCTCCTACGAGCAGTACTTC.

J is TRBJ2-1 and V is TRBV10-3; D is uncertain. Germline CDR1 reads ENHRY; CDR2 reads SYGVKD. The CDR3 runs to 12 residues. The ends were cut back, 2 bases at V and 7 bases at J, with 6 bases in the middle. The CDR3 nucleotides are TGTGCCATCAGTGAGCCCGGGAATGAGCAGTTCTTC. Its translation is CAISEPGNEQFF.

The rearrangement links TRBV27 to TRBJ2-5; D might be TRBD1 (6 bases). Germline CDR1 is MNHEY and CDR2 is SMNVEV (reference sequence). This CDR3 is built from 14 residues. V lost 5 bases to trimming and J lost 2 bases, with 12 bases between them. The CDR3 nucleotides read TGTGCCAGCAGTCCCGTAGACAGGCAAGAGACCCAGTACTTC. It specifies CASSPVDRQETQYF.

This clone is a singleton in its sample. The rearrangement uses TRBV10-3 and TRBJ2-7; D possibly corresponds to TRBD1 (5 bases). V lost 3 bases to trimming and J lost 0 bases, with 9 bases between them. This CDR3 spans 14 amino acids. Germline CDR1 is ENHRY and CDR2 is SYGVKD. CDR3: CAISEWTSSYEQYF. The CDR3, as DNA: TGTGCCATCAGTGAATGGACAAGCTCCTACGAGCAGTACTTC.

The rearrangement links TRBV7-8 to TRBJ2-6; 13 positions match TRBD2. V dropped 1 base and J dropped 5; count of bases not matched to a gene: 5. Germline V gene data show CDR1 as SGHVS and CDR2 as FQNEAQ. This CDR3 has 18 residues. The DNA for the CDR3 is TGTGCCAGCAGCTTAGGACTAGCGGGAGGTAGACGGGCCAACGTCCTGACTTTC. Translated, it gives CASSLGLAGGRRANVLTF.

The chain employs TRBV5-1 and TRBJ2-7; D remains ambiguous. Germline CDR1 and CDR2: SGHRS and YFSETQ. The length of the CDR3 is 14 residues. V was cut by 1 base and J by 2 bases, with 10 bases left in between. CDR3 amino acids: CASSLPERTYEQYF. The CDR3 DNA reads as TGCGCCAGCAGCTTGCCGGAGAGGACCTACGAGCAGTACTTC.

As regards this clone: Within the sample, other DNA sequences also encode this same CDR3. The chain joins TRBV5-1 to TRBJ1-1; no clear D gene. This CDR3 has 14 amino acids. The germline gives CDR1 SGHRS, CDR2 YFSETQ. Deletions cut 4 bases from V and 1 base from J, with 11 bases between. The CDR3 bases are TGCGCCAGCAGCCCTGGTACGGGGAACACTGAAGCTTTCTTT. This gives the protein CASSPGTGNTEAFF.

V is TRBV25-1 and J is TRBJ2-5, with D possibly being TRBD1 (6 bases). This CDR3 is 12 amino acids long. Germline loops: CDR1 MGHDK, CDR2 SYGVNS. V lost 9 bases and J 2 bases, leaving 10 bases between the germline ends. CDR3 sequence: CASAGTQETQYF. The CDR3 DNA reads TGTGCCAGTGCCGGGACACAAGAGACCCAGTACTTC.

This clone has a single count. The chain joins TRBV19 to TRBJ2-1, with a possible D match to TRBD2 (5 bases). Trimming pared 6 bases from V and 9 bases from J, leaving 18 bases between. Per the germline V gene, CDR1 is LNHDA and CDR2 is SQIVND (reference sequence). The CDR3 is 14 amino acids. CDR3 in amino acids: CASSYLGAVFEQFF. The CDR3 DNA is TGTGCCAGTAGCTATCTCGGAGCGGTTTTTGAGCAGTTCTTC.